Shown below are 15 T cell receptor beta chains from a single sample sequenced in a study of blood T cell repertoires in COVID-19. Measured with immunoSEQ multiplex PCR; TCRdb has only the in-frame clones, and not every one. The sample lists approximately 260,000 clones, roughly 86% occurring once. Sequenced input: PBMCs or T cells enriched from blood (not recorded which). These receptors were taken from a woman in her sixties or seventies who had recovered from COVID-19.

The rearrangement uses TRBV4-2 and TRBJ1-5; D remains ambiguous. From germline, CDR1 is LGHNA and CDR2 YNFKEQ. Trimming removed 5 bases at V and 0 bases at J, with 11 bases between. This CDR3 region has 15 residues. The CDR3, as DNA: TGTGCCAGCAGCTTAACATTATATAGCAATCAGCCCCAGCATTTT. This translates into CASSLTLYSNQPQHF.

The CDR3 spells CASSPASGRTDTQYF. The CDR3 DNA reads as TGCGCCAGCAGCCCCGCTAGCGGGAGAACAGATACGCAGTATTTT. The chain combines TRBV5-1 with TRBJ2-3, with 10 bases aligning to TRBD2. Losses at the gene ends were 4 bases for V and 3 bases for J; bases not matched to a gene: 5. The V gene's germline CDR1 is SGHRS and CDR2 YFSETQ. CDR3 length: 15 residues.

This chain uses TRBV29-1 with TRBJ2-7; 7 bases are shared with TRBD1. The V gene's germline CDR1 is SQVTM and CDR2 ANQGSEA. This CDR3 contains 14 residues. Trimming took 7 bases from V and 2 from J; bases not matched to a gene: 11. This CDR3 reads CSADAGGSAYEQYF. For the CDR3, the DNA is TGCAGCGCCGATGCAGGGGGTTCGGCCTACGAGCAGTACTTC.

V gene TRBV15 combines with J gene TRBJ2-7, with 8 positions matching TRBD2. V trimming: 0 bases; J trimming: 5 bases; junction bases outside the gene matches: 3. Germline V gives CDR1 LNHNV, CDR2 YYDKDF (reference sequence). The CDR3 contains 14 residues. CDR3 sequence reads: CATSRDRGGNEQYF. The CDR3 DNA reads TGTGCCACCAGCAGAGATCGGGGGGGAAACGAGCAGTACTTC.

The rearrangement joins TRBV24-1 to TRBJ1-5; weak D call: TRBD1 (5 bases). Deletions cut 9 bases from V and 1 base from J, with 18 bases between. This CDR3 is 16 amino acids long. Per the germline V gene, CDR1 is KGHDR and CDR2 is SFDVKD. The CDR3 is CATCSGQARSNQPQHF. The CDR3 DNA sequence: TGTGCCACCTGCTCAGGGCAGGCAAGGAGCAATCAGCCCCAGCATTTT.

The chain links TRBV19 to TRBJ2-1; D is undetermined. The germline V gene encodes CDR1 LNHDA and CDR2 SQIVND (reference sequence). Between the trimmed V and J ends, which lost 6 bases and 0 bases, there was a span of 12 bases. This CDR3 has 15 amino acids. CDR3 sequence: CASSPTALSYNEQFF. CDR3 nucleotides: TGTGCCAGTAGCCCTACAGCCCTCTCCTACAATGAGCAGTTCTTC.

The rearrangement joins TRBV5-1 to TRBJ2-1; D remains ambiguous. Looked up from germline, CDR1 is SGHRS and CDR2 is YFSETQ. V was shortened by 1 base and J by 7 bases, with 9 bases between the two germline ends. The CDR3 runs 13 residues. CDR3 region: CASSLISSNEQFF. CDR3 bases: TGCGCCAGCAGCTTGATTTCTAGTAATGAGCAGTTCTTC.

This clone came up a few times. This chain uses TRBV18 with TRBJ2-7, with D possibly matching TRBD2 (6 bases). CDR3 length equals 15 residues. Trimming cost V 3 bases and J 4 bases, with 16 bases left between them. Germline V gene data show CDR1 as KGHSH and CDR2 as LQKENI. The CDR3 here is CASSPPGSEGYEQYF. CDR3 nucleotide sequence: TGTGCCAGCTCACCCCCCGGGAGTGAGGGTTACGAGCAGTACTTC.

The rearrangement joins TRBV4-1 to TRBJ1-1; D gene uncertain. With 3 bases removed from V and 8 bases from J, the gap between germline ends came to 25 bases. The CDR3 extends over 17 amino acids. Germline lookup yields CDR1 MGHRA and CDR2 YSYEKL. The CDR3 spells CASSHVNLGLDLGEAFF. CDR3 bases: TGCGCCAGCAGCCACGTCAATTTAGGACTTGACCTGGGGGAAGCTTTCTTT.

V gene TRBV5-1 combines with J gene TRBJ2-1; 14 positions agree with TRBD2. CDR1 is SGHRS, CDR2 YFSETQ, per germline. CDR3 size: 17 residues. V gave up 0 bases and J gave up 9 bases; unmatched junction bases: 8. The CDR3 nucleotides are TGCGCCAGCAGCTTGGTTGGACTAGCGGGGGGAGGCGTTGAGCAGTTCTTC. The encoded protein is CASSLVGLAGGGVEQFF.

The chain combines TRBV28 with TRBJ1-2, with TRBD1 matching 8 bases. There are 15 residues in the CDR3. Germline lookup yields CDR1 MDHEN and CDR2 SYDVKM. Germline trimming cut 4 bases from V and 2 bases from J; bases unmatched to any gene: 6. The CDR3 is CASSSPGQGNYGYTF. The CDR3 DNA sequence: TGTGCCAGCAGTTCCCCCGGACAGGGCAACTATGGCTACACCTTC.

The chain is built from TRBV19 and TRBJ2-4; TRBD1 matches at 10 bases. V lost 8 bases and J lost 0; bases outside the gene matches: 13. This CDR3 contains 18 residues. CDR1 and CDR2 (germline): LNHDA, SQIVND (reference sequence). CDR3 DNA sequence: TGTGCCAGTGATCCCCAAGGCGGGACAGGGGAAGCCAAAAACATTCAGTACTTC. This sequence encodes CASDPQGGTGEAKNIQYF.

The chain links TRBV12-3 or TRBV12-4 to TRBJ1-5, with a weak D call TRBD1 (5 bases). This CDR3 is 13 amino acids long. V was clipped by 7 bases and J by 7 bases, with 14 bases between them. The CDR3 nucleotides read TGTGCCAGCAATGGACACATCGGCCAGCCCCAGCATTTT. This gives the protein CASNGHIGQPQHF.

The genes are TRBV2 and TRBJ1-2; 8 nucleotides line up with TRBD1. The CDR3 is 13 residues long. Germline V CDR1 and CDR2: SNHLY, FYNNEI. J gave up 7 bases and V 6 bases, and 7 bases lay outside the gene matches. As DNA, the CDR3 is TGTGCCAGCAGGCAGGGGGCGGTACGTGGCTACACCTTC. Amino acids: CASRQGAVRGYTF.

The CDR3 is CATSDLVGASSTDTQYF. CDR3 bases: TGTGCCACCAGTGATTTGGTGGGGGCAAGTAGTACAGATACGCAGTATTTT. This sequence joins TRBV24-1 and TRBJ2-3, with D tentatively TRBD1 (6 bases). The germline V and J ends were trimmed by 0 bases and 3 bases, with 15 bases remaining between them. The CDR3 has 17 residues. From germline, CDR1 is KGHDR and CDR2 SFDVKD.